This T cell receptor beta chain appears in the sequencing data of a study of blood T cell repertoires in COVID-19. Study details: From T cells, B-cell-depleted T cells, or PBMCs came the material, which was cDNA or gDNA.

How the authors handled the data: How many nucleated cells were present was estimated from reference gene primer amplification. Data came from immunoSEQ multiplex PCR; TCRdb stores just in-frame clones and leaves some out. Clone size and the V and J calls come from that table; the DNA yielded D and trimming. The sample includes about 140,000 clones, 75% to 85% of them seen just once. Germline V CDR1 and CDR2: LNHDA, SQIVND (reference sequence). The V gene lost 5 bases and the J gene lost 5 bases, with 12 bases spanning the gap. This CDR3 has 13 amino acids. The sequencing sample was made of peripheral blood. The gene calls are TRBV19 and TRBJ2-5; D is unresolved. This TCR was recovered from a woman of 80 years or more with active or convalescent COVID-19. The CDR3 sequence: CASSVVFRETQYF. CDR3 sequence (DNA): TGTGCCAGTAGTGTGGTCTTCAGGGAGACCCAGTACTTC.